Shown below are 19 T cell receptor beta chains from a single sample sequenced in a study of T-cell reconstitution after alpha-beta-depleted transplantation in children. Unique molecular identifiers were used to barcode this TCRbeta library. One entry per CDR3 protein, called by TCRdb with MiXCR from the PCR reads. The sample lists some 460,000 distinct CDR3 sequences, under 20% seen once, with less than 30% in the top ten. The sequences come from PBMCs, mostly from graft donor cells, collected 360 days after TCRalphabeta/CD19-depleted stem cell transplant. The receptor set was obtained from a boy under three years old who had a stem cell transplant for Wiskott-Aldrich syndrome, so the T cells may come from the graft donor.

The chain combines TRBV6-2 or TRBV6-3 with TRBJ2-1; D is perhaps TRBD2 (6 bases). This CDR3 comprises 10 residues. Germline V lookup: CDR1 MNHEY, CDR2 SVGEGT. In DNA, the CDR3 is TGTGCGAGTGGGAGGTCTCAGCAGTTCTTC. Protein product: CASGRSQQFF.

This clonotype was counted only a few times. This rearrangement joins TRBV10-3 to TRBJ2-7, with no clear D. CDR1 is ENHRY, CDR2 SYGVKD, per germline. The CDR3 runs to 15 residues. V lost 6 bases and J lost 6, with 21 bases in between. CDR3 nucleotides: TGTGCCATCAGAGAGGTCAAGGGCGCGACGGGCGAGCAGTACTTC. It yields the protein CAIREVKGATGEQYF.

This chain uses TRBV12-3 or TRBV12-4 with TRBJ2-1, with TRBD2 matching over 9 bases. V trimming: 6 bases; J trimming: 1 base; junction bases outside the gene matches: 4. The CDR3 has 15 residues. The CDR3 nucleotides are TGTGCCAGCAGGCTTACTAGCGGGTCCTACAATGAGCAGTTCTTC. It translates to CASRLTSGSYNEQFF.

The rearrangement joins TRBV30 to TRBJ2-1; D is undetermined. Trimming took off 5 bases at V and 8 bases at J, with 13 bases between the two ends. Germline-derived CDR1 and CDR2 are GTSNPN and SVGIG (reference sequence). CDR3 length equals 12 residues. CDR3 residues: CAWVFSGDEQFF. The DNA for the CDR3 is TGTGCCTGGGTATTTAGTGGGGATGAGCAGTTCTTC.

This clonotype showed up just a few times. The chain uses TRBV18 and TRBJ2-7; D is perhaps TRBD2 (5 bases). The V gene's germline CDR1 is KGHSH and CDR2 LQKENI. This CDR3 comprises 16 residues. V lost 4 bases, J lost 9 bases, and 25 bases lay in between. The CDR3 region has the DNA TGTGCCAGCTCACTGGCGAGGACGGAGAGGGATACTGGGCAGTACTTC. Translation: CASSLARTERDTGQYF.

The V gene is TRBV18, the J gene TRBJ2-7; tentatively, D is TRBD2 (5 bases). V lost 6 bases, J lost 1 base, and 22 bases lay in between. Germline CDR1 and CDR2: KGHSH and LQKENI. This CDR3 spans 17 amino acids. CDR3: CASSLKSGLSGSYEQYF. CDR3 nucleotides: TGTGCCAGCTCTTTAAAAAGCGGACTCTCAGGTTCCTACGAGCAGTACTTC.

This clonotype was observed at least ten times. The CDR3 loop reads CASSLVGSTGETQYF. CDR3 in DNA: TGCGCCAGCAGCTTGGTGGGGAGCACCGGAGAGACCCAGTACTTC. The chain is built from TRBV5-1 and TRBJ2-5; weak D call: TRBD2 (5 bases). CDR1 is SGHRS, CDR2 YFSETQ, per germline. Trimming took off 0 bases at V and 4 bases at J, with 13 bases between the two ends. This CDR3 comprises 15 residues.

The CDR3 region is CSVVRRVTSGMTDTQYF. The CDR3 DNA reads TGCAGCGTCGTCCGGCGGGTTACTAGCGGGATGACAGATACGCAGTATTTT. This chain links TRBV29-1 with TRBJ2-3, with TRBD2 identical over 10 bases. Trimming removed 6 bases from V and 3 bases from J; junction bases left unmatched: 15. This CDR3 is 17 amino acids long. Germline V gives CDR1 SQVTM, CDR2 ANQGSEA.

The V gene is TRBV5-1, the J gene TRBJ2-3; D perhaps matches TRBD2 (6 bases). Trimming shortened V by 0 bases and J by 9 bases, and 14 bases separated the two germline ends. This CDR3 has 14 residues. The V gene's germline CDR1 is SGHRS and CDR2 YFSETQ. The CDR3 DNA reads TGCGCCAGCAGCTTGGCCGGGACTCACTTAACGCAGTATTTT. It codes for CASSLAGTHLTQYF.

The chain carries TRBV4-1 and TRBJ2-7; D call uncertain. From germline, CDR1 is MGHRA and CDR2 YSYEKL. Trimming removed 5 bases from V and 5 bases from J, with 16 bases in between. The CDR3 spans 14 residues. CDR3 protein: CASSESTYPDEQYF. As DNA, the CDR3 is TGCGCCAGCAGCGAATCCACTTATCCTGACGAGCAGTACTTC.

A few counts support this clonotype. V usage is TRBV5-1 and J usage is TRBJ2-3; 11 bases map to TRBD2. The germline CDR1 and CDR2 sequences are SGHRS and YFSETQ. This CDR3 region has 16 residues. Unmatched junction bases numbered 7, after V lost 0 bases and J lost 7 bases. The CDR3 loop is CASSLVSSGGSNTQYF. CDR3 bases: TGCGCCAGCAGCTTGGTGTCTAGCGGGGGGTCGAATACGCAGTATTTT.

This chain uses TRBV6-1 with TRBJ1-5; 7 bases are shared with TRBD1. The CDR3 has 15 amino acids. Germline V CDR1 and CDR2: MNHNS, SASEGT. V was pared by 6 bases and J by 0 bases, with 5 bases of the junction left unmatched. The CDR3 reads CASSGDRYSNQPQHF. The CDR3 DNA follows: TGTGCCAGCAGCGGGGACAGATATAGCAATCAGCCCCAGCATTTT.

This clonotype was seen many times. The rearrangement uses TRBV5-4 and TRBJ2-7, with D tentatively TRBD2 (5 bases). The germline CDR1 and CDR2 sequences are SGHNT and YYREEE (reference sequence). V lost 2 bases and J 2 bases, leaving 14 bases between the germline ends. This CDR3 contains 15 residues. CDR3 DNA: TGTGCCAGCAGCTTATTCCTTGAGGGCCCCTACGAGCAGTACTTC. As protein: CASSLFLEGPYEQYF.

The chain has TRBV10-3 and TRBJ2-1; TRBD2 agrees at 12 bases. CDR3 length equals 15 residues. CDR1 ENHRY and CDR2 SYGVKD come from the germline V gene. Germline trimming cut 5 bases from V and 5 bases from J; bases unmatched to any gene: 4. In DNA form, the CDR3 reads TGTGCCATCAGTCGGACTAGCGGGGCTAACAATGAGCAGTTCTTC. This gives the protein CAISRTSGANNEQFF.

This clonotype occurred a few times. The chain recombines TRBV5-1 with TRBJ2-2; D gene ambiguous. CDR3 length: 15 amino acids. Germline CDR1 and CDR2: SGHRS and YFSETQ. V shed 0 bases and J shed 3 bases, with 9 bases lying between them. The chain's CDR3 is CASSLDSTHTGELFF. CDR3 coding DNA: TGCGCCAGCAGCTTGGACAGCACCCACACCGGGGAGCTGTTTTTT.

This clonotype was recorded once. The chain has TRBV24-1 and TRBJ2-3; TRBD1 aligns across 8 bases. Germline values: CDR1 KGHDR, CDR2 SFDVKD. Germline trimming cut 7 bases from V and 3 bases from J; bases unmatched to any gene: 8. The CDR3 spans 15 residues. The CDR3 region has the DNA TGTGCCACCAGCCCTCAGGGGGCTGGAACAGATACGCAGTATTTT. Protein sequence: CATSPQGAGTDTQYF.

DNA of the CDR3: TGCGCCAGCAGCCACCCCACCTCTCTTCCCTACACCTTC. Amino acids: CASSHPTSLPYTF. The genes are TRBV4-1 and TRBJ1-2; D is uncertain. Germline CDR1 reads MGHRA; CDR2 reads YSYEKL. Trimming took off 3 bases at V and 10 bases at J, with 15 bases between the two ends. The CDR3 extends over 13 amino acids.

The chain uses TRBV20-1 and TRBJ2-2; D remains ambiguous. This CDR3 is built from 16 residues. Trimming took off 0 bases at V and 1 base at J, with 12 bases between the two ends. Germline V gene lookup returns CDR1 DFQATT and CDR2 SNEGSKA (reference sequence). The chain's CDR3 is CSARDRCRMNTGELFF. The CDR3 DNA reads as TGCAGTGCTAGAGATCGTTGCCGAATGAACACCGGGGAGCTGTTTTTT.

This clonotype was seen only a few times. The J gene is TRBJ2-3, the V gene TRBV14; D possibly corresponds to TRBD2 (6 bases). In germline, CDR1 is SGHDN, CDR2 FVKESK. This CDR3 is 16 amino acids long. V was clipped by 3 bases and J by 1 base, with 14 bases between them. The CDR3 coding sequence is TGTGCCAGCAGCCAGTTGGCGTCGGGGGGCACAGATACGCAGTATTTT. Translating it yields CASSQLASGGTDTQYF.